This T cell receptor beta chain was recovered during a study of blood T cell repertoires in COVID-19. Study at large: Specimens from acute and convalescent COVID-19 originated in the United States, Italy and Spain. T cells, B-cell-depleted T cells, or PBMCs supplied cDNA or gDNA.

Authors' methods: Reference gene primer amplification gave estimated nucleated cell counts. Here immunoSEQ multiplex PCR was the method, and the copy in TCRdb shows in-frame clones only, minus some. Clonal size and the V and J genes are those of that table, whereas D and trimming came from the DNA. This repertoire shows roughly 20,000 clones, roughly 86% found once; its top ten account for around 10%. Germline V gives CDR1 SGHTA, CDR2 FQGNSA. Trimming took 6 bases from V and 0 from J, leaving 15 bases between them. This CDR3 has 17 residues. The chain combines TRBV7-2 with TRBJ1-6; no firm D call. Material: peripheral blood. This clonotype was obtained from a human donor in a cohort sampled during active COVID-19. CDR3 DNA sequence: TGTGCCAGCAGAATCCCCCGACTGAGCTCCTATAATTCACCCCTCCACTTT. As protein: CASRIPRLSSYNSPLHF.